The TCR beta chain described here comes from a study of post-analysis software for immune sequencing data. About the study: Clinical courses comprised relapsing-remitting, secondary progressive and progressive-relapsing multiple sclerosis.

This clonotype was seen more than once but under ten times. Its antigen is still unknown. The authors incorporated unique molecular identifiers into the TCR beta cDNA libraries. T cells numbering roughly 0.85 to 11 million gave rise to 500,000 to 600,000 cDNA molecules. TCRdb reanalysed the PCR reads using MiXCR and keeps one entry per CDR3 protein. The sample carries roughly 730,000 distinct CDR3 sequences, roughly 27% recorded once. Study-level results: Multiple sclerosis patients showed significantly lower normalized Chao1 diversity than controls did. Strong co-clustering by F measure linked samples that shared a preparation batch. The five TRBV segments detected at higher frequency in patients than in controls included TRBV5-6, TRBV5-1 and TRBV20-1.

This CDR3 comprises 15 residues. Germline lookup yields CDR1 SGHAT and CDR2 FQNNGV. V lost 0 bases and J 7 bases, leaving 10 bases between the germline ends. The clonotype was recovered from a girl under 18 with multiple sclerosis. The rearrangement joins TRBV11-2 to TRBJ1-6; D gene unclear. Source material: blood. The DNA of the CDR3 is TGTGCCAGCAGCTTAGAGGCTGTTAGAAATTCACCCCTCCACTTT. Translating gives CASSLEAVRNSPLHF. Based on the CDR3 plus reference TRBV11-2 and TRBJ1-6, the full variable domain is EAGVAQSPRYKIIEKRQSVAFWCNPISGHATLYWYQQILGQGPKLLIQFQNNGVVDDSQLPKDRFSAERLKGVDSTLKIQPAKLEDSAVYLCASSLEAVRNSPLHFGNGTRLTVT.